What follows describes a single T cell receptor (beta chain). Its specificity is not known. Unique molecular identifiers featured in each of the TCR beta cDNA libraries. cDNA molecules numbering 400,000 to 550,000 came from approximately 1 to 10 million T cells. TCRdb itself ran the PCR reads through MiXCR, one entry per CDR3 protein. Here the sample spans 820,000 or so distinct CDR3 sequences, 53% being singletons. This sample was included in a study of post-analysis software for immune sequencing data. Turning to the study itself: Relapsing-remitting, secondary progressive and progressive-relapsing multiple sclerosis were all included among the disease courses. Study-level findings and limits: Those with multiple sclerosis, the patient group, showed significantly lower normalized Chao1 diversity than controls. Batch-mates among the samples co-clustered strongly by F measure. There were a handful of TRBV segments more frequent in patients than controls, and TRBV5-6, TRBV5-1 and TRBV20-1 were among them.

In germline, CDR1 is MNHNS, CDR2 SASEGT. V gave up 3 bases and J gave up 8 bases, with 17 bases separating them. CDR3 length: 15 residues. Sequencing was performed on blood. V gene TRBV6-1 combines with J gene TRBJ2-1, with D unclear. This TCR was recovered from a girl between 5 and 17 years old with multiple sclerosis. DNA for the CDR3: TGTGCCAGCAGTGAGCCTCGCCCAACCCCGCATGAGCAGTTCTTC. Its translation: CASSEPRPTPHEQFF.